This T cell receptor (beta chain) was observed in a study of blood T cell repertoires in COVID-19. Across the whole study: The samples span acute and convalescent COVID-19 from the United States, Italy and Spain.

V gave up 3 bases and J gave up 2 bases; unmatched junction bases: 3. Germline loops: CDR1 LGHNA, CDR2 YNFKEQ. The CDR3 extends over 17 amino acids. Original data processing: How many nucleated cells were present was estimated from reference gene primer amplification. Repertoires were generated with immunoSEQ multiplex PCR, while TCRdb's copy carries only in-frame clones and drops some. V, J and clone size are those of that table, while D and trimming were read from the DNA. The profile covers about 110,000 clones, with under 95% appearing a single time and under 1.5% taken by the ten largest. This clonotype originated in a woman in her twenties or thirties with acute or convalescent COVID-19. The V call is TRBV4-2, the J call TRBJ2-1; TRBD2 aligns across 14 bases. Sequenced material: peripheral blood. CDR3 coding DNA: TGTGCCAGCAGCCAGGGGACTAGCGGGAGCCCCTACAATGAGCAGTTCTTC. Its translation is CASSQGTSGSPYNEQFF.